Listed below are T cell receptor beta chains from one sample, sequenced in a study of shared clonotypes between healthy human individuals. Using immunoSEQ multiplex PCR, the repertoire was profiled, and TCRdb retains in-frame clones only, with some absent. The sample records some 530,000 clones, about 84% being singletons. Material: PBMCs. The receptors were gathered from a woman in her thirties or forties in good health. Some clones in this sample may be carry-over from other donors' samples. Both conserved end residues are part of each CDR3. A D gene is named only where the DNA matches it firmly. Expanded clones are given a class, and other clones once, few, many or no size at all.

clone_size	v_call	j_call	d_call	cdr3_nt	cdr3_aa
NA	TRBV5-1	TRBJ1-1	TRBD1	TGCGCCAGCAGCATTTCGCTACGACAGGGTGGGTCTGAAGCTTTCTTT	CASSISLRQGGSEAFF
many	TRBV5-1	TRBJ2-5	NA	TGCGCCAGCAGCTCTGCGGGGGCGAAGGAGACCCAGTACTTC	CASSSAGAKETQYF
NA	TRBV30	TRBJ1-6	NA	TGTGCCTGCGGGACCTTTAATTCACCCCTCCACTTT	CACGTFNSPLHF
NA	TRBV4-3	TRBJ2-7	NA	TGCGCCAGCAGCCAGTCGGACGGCTCCTACGAGCAGTACTTC	CASSQSDGSYEQYF
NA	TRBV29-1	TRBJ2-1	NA	TGCAGCGTTTCCCAGACCCAACGCTACGATGAGCAGTTCTTC	CSVSQTQRYDEQFF
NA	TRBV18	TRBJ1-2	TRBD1	TGTGCCAGCTCACAAACCGGGACAGGGTTACTCGGCTATGGCTACACCTTC	CASSQTGTGLLGYGYTF
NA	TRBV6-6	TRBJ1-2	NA	TGTGCCAGCAGTTACAGGGGCGGGGGCTACACCTTC	CASSYRGGGYTF
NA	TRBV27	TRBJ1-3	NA	TGTGCCAGCAGACCTTGGGCCGATTTTTCTGGAAACACCATATATTTT	CASRPWADFSGNTIYF
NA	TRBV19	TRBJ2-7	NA	TGTGCCAGCAGTCCCGGACAGAGATCCTACGAGCAGTACTTC	CASSPGQRSYEQYF
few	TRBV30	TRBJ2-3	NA	TGTGCCTGGGGAAGGGGCACAGATACGCAGTATTTT	CAWGRGTDTQYF
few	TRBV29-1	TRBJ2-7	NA	TGCAGCGTTGCGAGAGGCGGGCCCTACGAGCAGTACTTC	CSVARGGPYEQYF
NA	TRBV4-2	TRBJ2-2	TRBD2	TGTGCCAGCAGCCCCCGACTAGCGGGAGGCACCGGGGAGCTGTTTTTT	CASSPRLAGGTGELFF
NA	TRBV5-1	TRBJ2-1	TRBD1	TGCGCCAGCAGCCCTGGGACAGGGGCAACCTCCTACAATGAGCAGTTCTTC	CASSPGTGATSYNEQFF
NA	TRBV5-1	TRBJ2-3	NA	TGCGCCAGCAGACAGGGCGTCTGGCTAGCGGCAAGCACAGATACGCAGTATTTT	CASRQGVWLAASTDTQYF
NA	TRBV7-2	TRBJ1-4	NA	TGTGCCAGCAGCCTAGACAGTGAAGGTGAAAAACTGTTTTTT	CASSLDSEGEKLFF
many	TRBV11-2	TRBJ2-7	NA	TGTGCCAGCAGCTTATACGGGCGGACGACCTCCTACGAGCAGTACTTC	CASSLYGRTTSYEQYF
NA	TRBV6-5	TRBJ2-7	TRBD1	TGTGCCAGCACCCGGGGACAGGGCTTCTACGAGCAGTACTTC	CASTRGQGFYEQYF
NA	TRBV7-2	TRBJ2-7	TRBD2	TGTGCCAGCAGCTTTAGCGGGAACTTAGCCTACGAGCAGTACTTC	CASSFSGNLAYEQYF